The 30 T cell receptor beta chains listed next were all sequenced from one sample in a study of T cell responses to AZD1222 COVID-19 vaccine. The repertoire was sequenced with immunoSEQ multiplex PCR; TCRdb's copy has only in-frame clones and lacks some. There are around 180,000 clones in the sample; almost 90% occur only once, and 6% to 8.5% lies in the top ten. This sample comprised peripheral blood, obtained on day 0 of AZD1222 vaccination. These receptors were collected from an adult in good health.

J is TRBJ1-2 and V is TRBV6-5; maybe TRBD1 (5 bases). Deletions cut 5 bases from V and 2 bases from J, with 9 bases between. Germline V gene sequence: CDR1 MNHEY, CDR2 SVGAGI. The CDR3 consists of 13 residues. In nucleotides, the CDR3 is TGTGCCAGCAGTCCGGCAGGGAACTATGGCTACACCTTC. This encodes CASSPAGNYGYTF.

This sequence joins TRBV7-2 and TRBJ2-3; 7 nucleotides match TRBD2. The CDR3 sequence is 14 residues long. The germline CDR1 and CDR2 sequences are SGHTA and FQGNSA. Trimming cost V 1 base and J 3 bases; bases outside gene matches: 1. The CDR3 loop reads CASSLGLATDTQYF. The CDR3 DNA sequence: TGTGCCAGCAGCTTAGGACTAGCTACAGATACGCAGTATTTT. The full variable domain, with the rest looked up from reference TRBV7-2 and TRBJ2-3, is GAGVSQSPSNKVTEKGKDVELRCDPISGHTALYWYRQSLGQGLEFLIYFQGNSAPDKSGLPSDRFSAERTGGSVSTLTIQRTQQEDSAVYLCASSLGLATDTQYFGPGTRLTVL.

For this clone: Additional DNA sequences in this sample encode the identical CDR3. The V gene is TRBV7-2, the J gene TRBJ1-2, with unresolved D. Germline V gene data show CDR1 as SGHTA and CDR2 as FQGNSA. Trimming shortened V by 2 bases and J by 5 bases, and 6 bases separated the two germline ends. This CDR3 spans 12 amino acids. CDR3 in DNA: TGTGCCAGCAGCTTAACCGGGTATGGCTACACCTTC. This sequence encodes CASSLTGYGYTF.

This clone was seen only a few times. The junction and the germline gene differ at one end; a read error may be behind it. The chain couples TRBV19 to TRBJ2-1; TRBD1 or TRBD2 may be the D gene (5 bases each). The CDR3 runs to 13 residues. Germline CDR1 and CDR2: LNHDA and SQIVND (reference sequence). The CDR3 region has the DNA TGTGCCAGTAGTATAGATGACGGGGCAGTGAGAGTCTTC. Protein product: CASSIDDGAVRVF.

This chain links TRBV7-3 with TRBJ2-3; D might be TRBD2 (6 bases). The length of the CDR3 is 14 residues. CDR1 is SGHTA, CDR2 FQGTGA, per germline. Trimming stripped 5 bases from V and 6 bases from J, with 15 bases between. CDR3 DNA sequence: TGTGCCAGCAGCCTCCCCCCCCGGGAGGATACGCAGTATTTT. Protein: CASSLPPREDTQYF.

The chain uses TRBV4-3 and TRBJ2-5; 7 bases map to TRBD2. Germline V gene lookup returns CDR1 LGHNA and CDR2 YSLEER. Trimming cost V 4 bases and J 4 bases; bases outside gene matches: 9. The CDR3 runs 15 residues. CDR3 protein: CASSPTTGGRETQYF. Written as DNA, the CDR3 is TGCGCCAGCAGCCCTACGACTGGCGGGAGAGAGACCCAGTACTTC.

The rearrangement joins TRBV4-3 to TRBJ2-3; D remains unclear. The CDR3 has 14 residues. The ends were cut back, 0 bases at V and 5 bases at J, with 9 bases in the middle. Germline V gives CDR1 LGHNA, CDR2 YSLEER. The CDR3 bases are TGCGCCAGCAGCCAAGATGATCGTGGAGATACGCAGTATTTT. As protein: CASSQDDRGDTQYF.

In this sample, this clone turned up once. In DNA, the CDR3 is TGTGCCAGCAGCTTAGGATCGACAGGGGGCGAGTACGAGCAGTACTTC. Protein sequence: CASSLGSTGGEYEQYF. J is TRBJ2-7 and V is TRBV7-9; 10 nucleotides line up with TRBD1. The CDR3 extends over 16 amino acids. Germline assignment: CDR1 SEHNR and CDR2 FQNEAQ (reference sequence). The ends lost 1 base at V and 4 bases at J; junction bases unmatched: 7.

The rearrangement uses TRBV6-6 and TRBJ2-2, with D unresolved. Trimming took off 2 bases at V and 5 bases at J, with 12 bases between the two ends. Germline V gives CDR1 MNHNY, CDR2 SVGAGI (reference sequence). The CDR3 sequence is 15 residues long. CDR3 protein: CASSYASPPTGELFF. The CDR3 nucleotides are TGTGCCAGCAGTTACGCCTCCCCCCCTACCGGGGAGCTGTTTTTT.

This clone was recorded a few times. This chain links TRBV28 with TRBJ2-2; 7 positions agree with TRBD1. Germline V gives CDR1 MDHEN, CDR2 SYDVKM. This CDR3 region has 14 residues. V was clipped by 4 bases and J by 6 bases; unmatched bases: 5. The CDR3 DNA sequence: TGTGCCAGCAGTTCAGGGGGTGGACCCGGGGAGCTGTTTTTT. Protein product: CASSSGGGPGELFF.

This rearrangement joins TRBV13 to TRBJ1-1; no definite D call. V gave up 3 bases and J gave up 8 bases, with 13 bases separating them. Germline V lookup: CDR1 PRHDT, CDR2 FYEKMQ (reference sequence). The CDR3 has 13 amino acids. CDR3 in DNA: TGTGCCAGCAGCTTCGAAAGAAACCCAGAAGCTTTCTTT. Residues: CASSFERNPEAFF.

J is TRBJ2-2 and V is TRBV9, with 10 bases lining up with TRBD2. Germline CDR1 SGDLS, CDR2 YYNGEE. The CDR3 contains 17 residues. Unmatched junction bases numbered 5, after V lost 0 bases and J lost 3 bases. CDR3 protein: CASSVGSAGGHTGELFF. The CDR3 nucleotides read TGTGCCAGCAGCGTAGGTTCAGCGGGGGGGCACACCGGGGAGCTGTTTTTT.

CDR3 residues: CSVVSTTEAFF. The CDR3 nucleotides are TGCAGCGTTGTTTCCACCACTGAAGCTTTCTTT. The chain recombines TRBV29-1 with TRBJ1-1, with D unclear. The germline V gene encodes CDR1 SQVTM and CDR2 ANQGSEA. V dropped 4 bases and J dropped 4 bases, with 7 bases sitting between them. CDR3 length: 11 residues.

This CDR3 reads CASSTSGGTDTQYF. The CDR3 DNA is TGTGCCAGCAGTACAAGCGGGGGTACAGATACGCAGTATTTT. The gene calls are TRBV6-4 and TRBJ2-3; TRBD2 matches 8 bases. This CDR3 is 14 amino acids long. CDR1 MRHNA and CDR2 SNTAGT come from the germline V gene. The junction had 4 bases not matched to a gene; V was cut back by 5 bases and J by 3 bases.

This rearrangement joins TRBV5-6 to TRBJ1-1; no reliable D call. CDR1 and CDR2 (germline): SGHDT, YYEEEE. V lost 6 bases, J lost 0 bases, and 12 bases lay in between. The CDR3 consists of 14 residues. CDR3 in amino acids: CASMEQFMNTEAFF. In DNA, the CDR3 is TGTGCCAGCATGGAACAGTTCATGAACACTGAAGCTTTCTTT.

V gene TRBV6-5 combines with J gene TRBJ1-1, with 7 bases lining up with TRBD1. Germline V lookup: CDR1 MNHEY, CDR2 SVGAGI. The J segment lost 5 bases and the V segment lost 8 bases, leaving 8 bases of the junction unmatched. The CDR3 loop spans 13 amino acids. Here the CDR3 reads CASQMQGGTEAFF. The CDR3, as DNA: TGTGCCAGCCAAATGCAGGGGGGAACTGAAGCTTTCTTT.

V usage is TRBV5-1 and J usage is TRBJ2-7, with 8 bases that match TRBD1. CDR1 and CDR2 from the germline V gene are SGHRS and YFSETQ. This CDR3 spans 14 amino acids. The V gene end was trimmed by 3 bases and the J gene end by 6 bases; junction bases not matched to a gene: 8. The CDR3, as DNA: TGCGCCAGCAGCTCCGGACAGGGAGGACTCGAGCAGTACTTC. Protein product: CASSSGQGGLEQYF.

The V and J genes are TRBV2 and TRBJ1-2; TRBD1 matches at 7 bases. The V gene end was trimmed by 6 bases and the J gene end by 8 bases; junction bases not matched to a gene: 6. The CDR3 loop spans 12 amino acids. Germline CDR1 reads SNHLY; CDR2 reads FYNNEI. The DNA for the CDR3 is TGTGCCAGCAGCCCGACAGGGCAAGGCTACACCTTC. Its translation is CASSPTGQGYTF.

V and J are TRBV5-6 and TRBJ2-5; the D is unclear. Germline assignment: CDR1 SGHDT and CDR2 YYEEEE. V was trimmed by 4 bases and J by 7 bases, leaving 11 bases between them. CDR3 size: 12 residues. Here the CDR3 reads CASSGGWGTQYF. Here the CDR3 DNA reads TGTGCCAGCAGCGGTGGTTGGGGGACCCAGTACTTC.

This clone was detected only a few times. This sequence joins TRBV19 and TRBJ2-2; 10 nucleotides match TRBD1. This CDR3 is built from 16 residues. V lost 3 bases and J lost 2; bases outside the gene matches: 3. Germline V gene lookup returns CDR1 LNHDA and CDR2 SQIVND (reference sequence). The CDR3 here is CASSILTGGNTGELFF. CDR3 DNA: TGTGCCAGTAGTATCCTGACAGGGGGCAACACCGGGGAGCTGTTTTTT.

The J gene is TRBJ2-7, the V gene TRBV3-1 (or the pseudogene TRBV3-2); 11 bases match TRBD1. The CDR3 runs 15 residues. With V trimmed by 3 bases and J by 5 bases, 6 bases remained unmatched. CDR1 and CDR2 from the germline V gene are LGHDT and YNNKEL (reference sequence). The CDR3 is CASSHFGQGADEQYF. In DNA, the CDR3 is TGTGCCAGCAGCCATTTTGGACAGGGGGCCGACGAGCAGTACTTC.

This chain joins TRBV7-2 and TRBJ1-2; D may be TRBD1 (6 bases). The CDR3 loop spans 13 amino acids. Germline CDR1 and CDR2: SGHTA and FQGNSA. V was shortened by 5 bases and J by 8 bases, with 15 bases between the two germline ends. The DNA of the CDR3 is TGTGCCAGCAGCAGAACAGGGAATTACGGCTACACCTTC. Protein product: CASSRTGNYGYTF. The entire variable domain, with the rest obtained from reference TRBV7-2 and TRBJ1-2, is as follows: GAGVSQSPSNKVTEKGKDVELRCDPISGHTALYWYRQSLGQGLEFLIYFQGNSAPDKSGLPSDRFSAERTGGSVSTLTIQRTQQEDSAVYLCASSRTGNYGYTFGSGTRLTVV.

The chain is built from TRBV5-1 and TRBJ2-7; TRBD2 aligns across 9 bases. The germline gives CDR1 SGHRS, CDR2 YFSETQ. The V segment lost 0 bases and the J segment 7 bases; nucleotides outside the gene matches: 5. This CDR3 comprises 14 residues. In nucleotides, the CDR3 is TGCGCCAGCAGCTTGGGTCTAGCGGGACAGGAGCAGTACTTC. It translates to CASSLGLAGQEQYF.

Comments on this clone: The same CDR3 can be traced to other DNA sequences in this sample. CDR3 amino acids: CASSLGQGDGYTF. CDR3 bases: TGCGCCAGCAGCCTGGGACAGGGGGATGGCTACACCTTC. J is TRBJ1-2 and V is TRBV5-1, with TRBD1 identical over 11 bases. This CDR3 region has 13 residues. Germline assignment: CDR1 SGHRS and CDR2 YFSETQ. V lost 4 bases to trimming and J lost 6 bases; unmatched junction nucleotides: 2.

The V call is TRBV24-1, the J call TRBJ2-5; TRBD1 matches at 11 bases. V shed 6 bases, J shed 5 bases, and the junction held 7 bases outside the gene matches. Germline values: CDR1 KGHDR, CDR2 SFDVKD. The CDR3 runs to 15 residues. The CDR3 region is CATSPGTGGVETQYF. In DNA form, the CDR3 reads TGTGCCACCAGTCCCGGGACAGGGGGAGTGGAGACCCAGTACTTC.

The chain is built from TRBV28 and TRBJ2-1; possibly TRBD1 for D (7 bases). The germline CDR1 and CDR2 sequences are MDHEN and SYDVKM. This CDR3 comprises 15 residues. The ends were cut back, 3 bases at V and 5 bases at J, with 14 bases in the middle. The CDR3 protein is CASSLAQGRHNEQFF. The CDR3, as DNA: TGTGCCAGCAGTTTGGCACAGGGGAGGCACAATGAGCAGTTCTTC.

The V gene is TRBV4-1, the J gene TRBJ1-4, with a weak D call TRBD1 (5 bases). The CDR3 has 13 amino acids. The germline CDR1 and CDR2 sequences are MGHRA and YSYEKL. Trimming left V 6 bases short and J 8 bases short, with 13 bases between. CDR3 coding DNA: TGCGCCAGCAGGCGACAGTTTGGGGAAAAACTGTTTTTT. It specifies CASRRQFGEKLFF.

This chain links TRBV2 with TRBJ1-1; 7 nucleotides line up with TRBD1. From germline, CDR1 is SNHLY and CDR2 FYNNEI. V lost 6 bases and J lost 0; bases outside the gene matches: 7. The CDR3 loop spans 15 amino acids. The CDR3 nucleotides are TGTGCCAGCAGGCAGGGACAGCCAGTGAACACTGAAGCTTTCTTT. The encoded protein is CASRQGQPVNTEAFF.

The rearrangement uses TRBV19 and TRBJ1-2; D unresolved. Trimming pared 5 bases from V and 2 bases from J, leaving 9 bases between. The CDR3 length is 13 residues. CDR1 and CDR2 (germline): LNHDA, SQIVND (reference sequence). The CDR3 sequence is CASSLSRNYGYTF. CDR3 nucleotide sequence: TGTGCCAGTAGTCTGTCCAGAAACTATGGCTACACCTTC. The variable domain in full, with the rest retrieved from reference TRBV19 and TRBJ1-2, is DGGITQSPKYLFRKEGQNVTLSCEQNLNHDAMYWYRQDPGQGLRLIYYSQIVNDFQKGDIAEGYSVSREKKESFPLTVTSAQKNPTAFYLCASSLSRNYGYTFGSGTRLTVV.

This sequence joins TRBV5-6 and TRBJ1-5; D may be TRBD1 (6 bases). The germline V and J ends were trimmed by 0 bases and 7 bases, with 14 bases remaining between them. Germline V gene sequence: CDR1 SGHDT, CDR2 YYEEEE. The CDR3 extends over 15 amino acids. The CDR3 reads CASSLGSRGRQPQHF. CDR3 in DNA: TGTGCCAGCAGCTTGGGGTCCAGGGGTCGGCAGCCCCAGCATTTT. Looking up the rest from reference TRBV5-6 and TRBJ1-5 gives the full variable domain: DAGVTQSPTHLIKTRGQQVTLRCSPKSGHDTVSWYQQALGQGPQFIFQYYEEEERQRGNFPDRFSGHQFPNYSSELNVNALLLGDSALYLCASSLGSRGRQPQHFGDGTRLSIL.